The 18 T cell receptor beta chains below all came from one sample that was sequenced in a study of T cells in Graves' hyperthyroidism and ophthalmopathy (dated by TCRdb to the late 2010s). Library preparation employed multiplex PCR. For sequencing, an Illumina HiSeq 2000 was employed. The TCR beta CDR3 regions were amplified from RNA transcripts. A first-round RT-PCR of the TCR CDR3 used the HTBI primer set with the Qiagen OneStep RT-PCR kit. TCRdb trimmed public reads at Q25 via fastp, called clones via MiXCR and kept in-frame beta chains. When rows share a CDR3 protein, they turn into one entry using the most common DNA and genes. In this sample the table shows under 800,000 distinct CDR3 sequences, around 15% of which occur a single time. The ten largest make up 10% to 13% of the sample. The sample comprised blood. These receptors were collected from a woman aged 18-35 years with Graves' hyperthyroidism.

This clonotype was counted ten times or more. The V and J genes are TRBV3-1 and TRBJ2-1; either TRBD1 or TRBD2 may fit D (7 bases each). The CDR3 has 17 amino acids. Deletions cut 4 bases from V and 3 bases from J, with 19 bases between. Germline-derived CDR1 and CDR2 are LGHDT and YNNKEL (reference sequence). In DNA form, the CDR3 reads TGTGCCAGCAGCCCTAAAAGGGGGCTAGCGGACTACAATGAGCAGTTCTTC. It specifies CASSPKRGLADYNEQFF.

The chain carries TRBV25-1 and TRBJ2-5; maybe TRBD2 (6 bases). V lost 1 base and J lost 1, with 13 bases in between. The CDR3 is 16 amino acids. Germline V gives CDR1 MGHDK, CDR2 SYGVNS. The CDR3 DNA reads as TGTGCCAGCAGTGAATTTAGGTCCGGGGGCCAAGAGACCCAGTACTTC. Protein sequence: CASSEFRSGGQETQYF.

This clonotype has a handful of counts. CDR3 nucleotide sequence: TGTGCCACCAGCCCCCGCCTAGCGGGAGGTACCGATACGCAGTATTTT. Protein product: CATSPRLAGGTDTQYF. The chain couples TRBV15 to TRBJ2-3, with 11 nucleotides matching TRBD2. Per germline, CDR1 LNHNV and CDR2 YYDKDF (reference sequence). V shed 5 bases, J shed 6 bases, and the junction held 10 bases outside the gene matches. This CDR3 has 16 amino acids.

The chain uses TRBV11-2 and TRBJ2-4; 13 positions match TRBD2. The end of the DNA aligns better with TRBJ2-1, so the J call may be wrong. Looked up from germline, CDR1 is SGHAT and CDR2 is FQNNGV. The CDR3 extends over 15 amino acids. As DNA, the CDR3 is TGTGCCAGCAGCTTAGAATGGACTAGCGGGAGTATTCAGTTCTTC. Translating gives CASSLEWTSGSIQFF.

This clonotype was recorded many times. The chain recombines TRBV20-1 with TRBJ2-5; D possibly corresponds to TRBD1 (6 bases). CDR3 length equals 15 residues. Per the germline V gene, CDR1 is DFQATT and CDR2 is SNEGSKA (reference sequence). Trimming stripped 6 bases from V and 4 bases from J, with 21 bases between. In nucleotides, the CDR3 is TGCAGTGCGCAGAGGAACAGGGACGGACGAGAGACCCAGTACTTC. Amino acid sequence: CSAQRNRDGRETQYF.

This rearrangement joins TRBV12-3 or TRBV12-4 to TRBJ2-2; 8 bases are shared with TRBD1. This CDR3 is built from 17 residues. The J segment lost 0 bases and the V segment lost 5 bases, leaving 8 bases of the junction unmatched. The CDR3 DNA is TGTGCCAGCAGTCTCCGTTCGACAGGGGCGAACACCGGGGAGCTGTTTTTT. This gives the protein CASSLRSTGANTGELFF.

The rearrangement uses TRBV30 and TRBJ2-5; tentatively, D is TRBD1 (6 bases). The germline V gene has CDR1 GTSNPN and CDR2 SVGIG (reference sequence). Trimming took off 3 bases at V and 5 bases at J, with 19 bases between the two ends. The CDR3 contains 15 residues. The CDR3 region is CAWRMGQGIGETQYF. Written as DNA, the CDR3 is TGTGCCTGGAGAATGGGGCAGGGGATCGGGGAGACCCAGTACTTC.

This clonotype was detected many times. This rearrangement joins TRBV7-9 to TRBJ2-3, with D possibly TRBD2 on 6 matching bases. In germline, CDR1 is SEHNR, CDR2 FQNEAQ (reference sequence). Trimming took off 9 bases at V and 5 bases at J, with 12 bases between the two ends. The CDR3 extends over 12 amino acids. Written as DNA, the CDR3 is TGTGCCAGTAAAGGAGGGAGAGATACGCAGTATTTT. Residues: CASKGGRDTQYF.

This chain uses TRBV7-3 with TRBJ2-1; TRBD2 matches at 11 bases. CDR1 is SGHTA and CDR2 is FQGTGA in the germline V gene. This CDR3 region has 16 residues. V lost 4 bases to trimming and J lost 3 bases; unmatched junction nucleotides: 5. The CDR3: CASSSRGTSGYNEQFF. CDR3 bases: TGTGCCAGCAGCTCCAGAGGGACTAGCGGCTACAATGAGCAGTTCTTC.

This clonotype was observed at least ten times. The V call is TRBV6-1, the J call TRBJ1-1; D unresolved. This CDR3 comprises 15 residues. Trimming shortened V by 5 bases and J by 8 bases, and 21 bases separated the two germline ends. Germline V gives CDR1 MNHNS, CDR2 SASEGT. CDR3 coding DNA: TGTGCCAGCAGTTTTAGGATTCCTTCCCCACCGGAAGCTTTCTTT. Translating gives CASSFRIPSPPEAFF.

The chain couples TRBV5-1 to TRBJ2-5, with D hard to call. Trimming removed 3 bases at V and 4 bases at J, with 19 bases between. Germline CDR1 reads SGHRS; CDR2 reads YFSETQ. The CDR3 loop spans 16 amino acids. The CDR3 DNA follows: TGCGCCAGCAGCTCGTTACCCTTATTGGGTACAGAGACCCAGTACTTC. It is translated as CASSSLPLLGTETQYF. Using reference TRBV5-1 and TRBJ2-5 for the parts outside the CDR3, the full variable domain is KAGVTQTPRYLIKTRGQQVTLSCSPISGHRSVSWYQQTPGQGLQFLFEYFSETQRNKGNFPGRFSGRQFSNSRSEMNVSTLELGDSALYLCASSSLPLLGTETQYFGPGTRLLVL.

The chain combines TRBV9 with TRBJ1-1, with TRBD1 identical over 7 bases. Losses at the gene ends were 3 bases for V and 7 bases for J; bases not matched to a gene: 6. Per germline, CDR1 SGDLS and CDR2 YYNGEE. The CDR3 extends over 13 amino acids. CDR3 sequence: CASSDRQGLEAFF. The CDR3 DNA reads as TGTGCCAGCAGCGATAGACAGGGCCTTGAAGCTTTCTTT. Supplemented by reference TRBV9 and TRBJ1-1, the full variable domain reads DSGVTQTPKHLITATGQRVTLRCSPRSGDLSVYWYQQSLDQGLQFLIQYYNGEERAKGNILERFSAQQFPDLHSELNLSSLELGDSALYFCASSDRQGLEAFFGQGTRLTVV.

This clonotype was counted ten times or more. CDR3 nucleotide sequence: TGTGCCAGCAGCTCCAACAGGGGGAACACTGAAGCTTTCTTT. Translated, it gives CASSSNRGNTEAFF. The V call is TRBV7-9, the J call TRBJ1-1; 7 positions agree with TRBD1. This CDR3 is built from 14 residues. Unmatched junction bases numbered 3, after V lost 4 bases and J lost 1 base. Germline V lookup: CDR1 SEHNR, CDR2 FQNEAQ (reference sequence). The variable domain in full, with the rest retrieved from reference TRBV7-9 and TRBJ1-1, is DTGVSQNPRHKITKRGQNVTFRCDPISEHNRLYWYRQTLGQGPEFLTYFQNEAQLEKSRLLSDRFSAERPKGSFSTLEIQRTEQGDSAMYLCASSSNRGNTEAFFGQGTRLTVV.

This clonotype occurred a few times. The chain joins TRBV20-1 to TRBJ1-2; weak D call: TRBD1 (5 bases). Deletions cut 3 bases from V and 6 bases from J, with 8 bases between. From germline, CDR1 is DFQATT and CDR2 SNEGSKA (reference sequence). The CDR3 totals 11 residues. CDR3 coding DNA: TGCAGTGCTAGCCCAGGGCATGGCTACACCTTC. Its translation is CSASPGHGYTF.

This clonotype has a handful of counts. The V and J genes are TRBV19 and TRBJ2-7; D not certain. From germline, CDR1 is LNHDA and CDR2 SQIVND (reference sequence). This CDR3 contains 12 residues. Trimming shortened V by 5 bases and J by 2 bases, and 7 bases separated the two germline ends. The CDR3 sequence: CASSDPPYEQYF. The CDR3 DNA follows: TGTGCCAGTAGTGACCCACCCTACGAGCAGTACTTC.

The chain employs TRBV20-1 and TRBJ2-5, with 7 nucleotides matching TRBD2. V was pared by 5 bases and J by 4 bases, with 4 bases of the junction left unmatched. Germline CDR1 reads DFQATT; CDR2 reads SNEGSKA (reference sequence). CDR3 length: 12 residues. In nucleotides, the CDR3 is TGCAGTGCTTGCGGGAGCGGAGAGACCCAGTACTTC. Protein: CSACGSGETQYF.

This clonotype turned up a few times. The chain recombines TRBV11-2 with TRBJ2-3; TRBD2 aligns across 11 bases. Looked up from germline, CDR1 is SGHAT and CDR2 is FQNNGV. J lost 2 bases, V lost 5 bases, and 9 bases had no gene match. The CDR3 length is 17 residues. CDR3: CASSPRRLAGYTDTQYF. CDR3 in DNA: TGTGCCAGCAGCCCCAGAAGACTAGCGGGATACACAGATACGCAGTATTTT.

This clonotype was detected many times. The CDR3 nucleotides are TGTGCCAGCAGCTTAGAGGTCGGCGGGAGGGCCCGGAACAATGAGCAGTTCTTC. Its translation is CASSLEVGGRARNNEQFF. This chain joins TRBV7-6 and TRBJ2-1, with 9 positions matching TRBD2. CDR1 and CDR2 (germline): SGHVS, FNYEAQ. Trimming took 1 base from V and 5 from J; bases not matched to a gene: 12. There are 18 residues in the CDR3.